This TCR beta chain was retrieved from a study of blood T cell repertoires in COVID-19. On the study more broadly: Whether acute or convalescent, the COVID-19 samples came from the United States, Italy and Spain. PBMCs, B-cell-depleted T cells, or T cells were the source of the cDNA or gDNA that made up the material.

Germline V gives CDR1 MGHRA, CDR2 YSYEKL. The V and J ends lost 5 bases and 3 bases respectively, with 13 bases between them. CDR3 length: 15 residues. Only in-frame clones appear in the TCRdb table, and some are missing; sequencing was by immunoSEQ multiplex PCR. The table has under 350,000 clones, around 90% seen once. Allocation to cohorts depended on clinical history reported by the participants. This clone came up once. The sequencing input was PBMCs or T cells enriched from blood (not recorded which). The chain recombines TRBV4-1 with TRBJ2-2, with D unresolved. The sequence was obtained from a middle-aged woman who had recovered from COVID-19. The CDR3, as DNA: TGCGCCAGCAGCATCCGTTCCCGGGACACCGGGGAGCTGTTTTTT. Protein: CASSIRSRDTGELFF.